This T cell receptor beta chain was recorded in a study of T cells after yellow fever vaccination. This clonotype was seen more than once but under ten times. What it binds is not known. Template switching with 5'RACE generated the TCR cDNA and added a universal primer site and UMIs. TCRdb reprocessed the 5' RACE reads via MiXCR and lists one record per CDR3 protein. The sample comprises some 560,000 distinct CDR3 sequences, 17% of which are singletons, and approximately 15% rests with the top ten. Findings and caveats of the study: The appearance of a small share of clonotypes in both CD4 and CD8 compartments was observed. Weaker overall was a secondary response that nonetheless peaked faster, on day 5 versus 15. Detected again after the booster were most primary-vaccination clones, at 96% CD4 and 88% CD8.

The sequences come from PBMCs, collected about 5 days after the first yellow fever vaccination. This clonotype originated in a man aged 18 to 30 who received the YFV17D yellow fever vaccine.

DNA of the CDR3: TGTGCCAGCAGCCCAACCCCTTTCGGTAGCGGGGGAACTAGCACAGATACGCAGTATTTT. Translating it yields CASSPTPFGSGGTSTDTQYF. V usage is TRBV7-6 and J usage is TRBJ2-3; the match to TRBD2 covers 9 bases. The CDR3 loop spans 20 amino acids. Germline V lookup: CDR1 SGHVS, CDR2 FNYEAQ. Germline trimming cut 5 bases from V and 0 bases from J; bases unmatched to any gene: 18.